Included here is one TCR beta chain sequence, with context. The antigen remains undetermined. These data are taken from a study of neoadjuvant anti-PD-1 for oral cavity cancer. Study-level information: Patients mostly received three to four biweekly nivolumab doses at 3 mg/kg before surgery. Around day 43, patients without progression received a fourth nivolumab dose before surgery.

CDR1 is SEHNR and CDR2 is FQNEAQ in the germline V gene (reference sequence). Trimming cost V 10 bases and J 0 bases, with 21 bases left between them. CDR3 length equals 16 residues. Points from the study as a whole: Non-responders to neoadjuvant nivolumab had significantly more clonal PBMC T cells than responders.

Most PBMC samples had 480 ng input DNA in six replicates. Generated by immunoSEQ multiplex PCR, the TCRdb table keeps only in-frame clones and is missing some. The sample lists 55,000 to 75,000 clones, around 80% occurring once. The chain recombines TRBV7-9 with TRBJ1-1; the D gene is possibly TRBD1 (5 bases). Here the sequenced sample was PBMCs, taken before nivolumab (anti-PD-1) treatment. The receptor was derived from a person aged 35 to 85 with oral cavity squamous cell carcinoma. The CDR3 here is CAILLYSGPLNTEAFF. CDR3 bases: TGTGCCATCCTTTTATATTCGGGACCTCTGAACACTGAAGCTTTCTTT.